The 5 T cell receptor beta chains given below trace back to one sample, sequenced in a study of tumor-infiltrating lymphocytes in primary liver carcinoma. With a constant-region primer, TCR beta cDNA was made from about 0.5 ug of total RNA. Libraries of TCR beta came from three nested multiplex PCR rounds with slightly modified ARM-PCR. Amplification in the first two PCR rounds was performed using TRBV1-TRBV30 forward primers and a C-beta reverse primer for 10 cycles each. TCRdb itself ran the multiplex PCR reads through MiXCR, one entry per CDR3 protein. The sample has roughly 32,000 distinct CDR3 sequences, roughly 74% seen once; the top ten hold 16%. Co-extraction yielded RNA and DNA from roughly 21-30 mg of unsorted bulk tissue. The sequencing input was liver tumor tissue from sampling region 4. Subset: tumor region T4, right-lateral pole. These TCRs come from a man aged 40-49 years with primary liver carcinoma and hepatitis B virus infection.

Many counts were recorded for this clonotype. The genes are TRBV2 and TRBJ2-5; D is uncertain. CDR3 length equals 12 residues. Trimming removed 3 bases at V and 0 bases at J, with 2 bases between. Germline V gene data show CDR1 as SNHLY and CDR2 as FYNNEI. CDR3 amino acids: CASSEYQETQYF. CDR3 coding DNA: TGTGCCAGCAGTGAGTACCAAGAGACCCAGTACTTC.

About this clonotype itself: A junction end diverges from the germline sequence, so it may reflect a read error. The chain has TRBV11-2 and TRBJ2-6; D may be TRBD1 or TRBD2 (6 bases each). This CDR3 has 21 residues. Germline-derived CDR1 and CDR2 are SGHAT and FQNNGV. CDR3 bases: TGTGTCAGCAGCATGGGGGGAGACAGGAGCATTTCCCTCTCTGGGGCCAACGTCCCGACTTTC. Protein sequence: CVSSMGGDRSISLSGANVPTF.

In the case of this clonotype: The CDR3 does not close with the conserved phenylalanine or tryptophan, likely indicating a read error. V gene TRBV2 combines with J gene TRBJ1-5; D not certain. CDR1 and CDR2 from the germline V gene are SNHLY and FYNNEI. The CDR3 contains 13 residues. In DNA, the CDR3 is TGTGTCAGCAGTTATCAACCTGGTCAGCCCCAGCATTCT. It encodes CVSSYQPGQPQHS.

The chain couples TRBV21-1 to TRBJ2-3; the table's D call of TRBD1 was not tested on the DNA. TRBV21-1 is tagged as a pseudogene. This CDR3 is built from 18 residues. CDR3 in amino acids: CASSRGQEARDHKDTQYF. CDR3 nucleotide sequence: TGTGCCAGCAGCAGAGGACAGGAGGCGCGGGACCACAAAGATACGCAGTATTTT.

This clonotype was recorded many times. The rearrangement links TRBV7-8 to TRBJ2-5; tentatively, D is TRBD2 (5 bases). The CDR3 covers 13 residues. In germline, CDR1 is SGHVS, CDR2 FQNEAQ. V gave up 5 bases and J gave up 5 bases, with 12 bases separating them. CDR3 nucleotides: TGTGCCAGCAGCGTCGGGGTCCGGGAGACCCAGTACTTC. This sequence encodes CASSVGVRETQYF. The whole variable domain, remainder taken from reference TRBV7-8 and TRBJ2-5, is GAGVSQSPRYKVAKRGQDVALRCDPISGHVSLFWYQQALGQGPEFLTYFQNEAQLDKSGLPSDRFFAERPEGSVSTLKIQRTQQEDSAVYLCASSVGVRETQYFGPGTRLLVL.